The 29 T cell receptor beta chains below were found in one sample sequenced in a study of cytomegalovirus exposure and HLA in healthy donors. PCR amplification relied on 60 Vbeta primers (plus 13 Jbeta primers). Method: immunoSEQ multiplex PCR; TCRdb's copy keeps in-frame clones and lacks some. The data contain 180,000 or so clones, roughly 79% of them singletons. The sample taken for sequencing was PBMCs. The receptors come from a woman between 18 and 29 years old in good health and CMV-seropositive.

The gene calls are TRBV11-2 and TRBJ1-4, with TRBD1 matching 7 bases. V lost 5 bases and J lost 2; bases outside the gene matches: 11. The CDR3 covers 17 residues. The germline V gene encodes CDR1 SGHAT and CDR2 FQNNGV. CDR3 residues: CASSQGGVGQTNEKLFF. CDR3 in DNA: TGTGCCAGCAGCCAAGGGGGCGTGGGACAGACTAATGAAAAACTGTTTTTT.

The chain uses TRBV7-6 and TRBJ2-1, with D tentatively TRBD2 (5 bases). Germline CDR1 is SGHVS and CDR2 is FNYEAQ. V was trimmed by 3 bases and J by 9 bases, leaving 21 bases between them. CDR3 length: 16 residues. The CDR3 sequence: CASSLAVQGSLGEQFF. CDR3 coding DNA: TGTGCCAGCAGCTTGGCGGTTCAAGGGAGTTTGGGTGAGCAGTTCTTC.

The genes are TRBV15 and TRBJ2-5; D perhaps matches TRBD1 (6 bases). Matching the DNA end better, TRBJ2-7 makes the J call doubtful. Germline values: CDR1 LNHNV, CDR2 YYDKDF (reference sequence). The CDR3 totals 16 residues. The CDR3 nucleotides read TGTGCCACCAGCGGGTTTTCGGACAGCCCCTCCTACGAGCAGTACTTC. It is translated as CATSGFSDSPSYEQYF.

The V and J genes are TRBV2 and TRBJ1-2; 9 positions match TRBD1. Germline-derived CDR1 and CDR2 are SNHLY and FYNNEI. This CDR3 is built from 16 residues. The V gene end was trimmed by 6 bases and the J gene end by 4 bases; junction bases not matched to a gene: 12. CDR3 bases: TGTGCCAGCAGGGACCCCGGGACAGGGCCCCCCTATGGCTACACCTTC. Amino acid sequence: CASRDPGTGPPYGYTF.

The chain carries TRBV10-2 and TRBJ1-5; no reliable D call. The V gene lost 3 bases and the J gene lost 1 base, with 13 bases spanning the gap. Looked up from germline, CDR1 is WSHSY and CDR2 is SAAADI. There are 16 residues in the CDR3. The CDR3, as DNA: TGCGCCAGCAGTGATCCCCGACTCGGCAGCAATCAGCCCCAGCATTTT. Its protein is CASSDPRLGSNQPQHF.

This clone was detected a few times. This chain links TRBV10-1 with TRBJ2-6, with TRBD2 matching 12 bases. This CDR3 has 20 amino acids. The V gene's germline CDR1 is WNHNN and CDR2 SYGVQD (reference sequence). With 6 bases clipped from V and 0 bases from J, the junction kept 12 bases outside the gene matches. CDR3 nucleotides: TGCGCCAGCAGGAAAGCTGGACTAGCGGGGAATCCCTCTGGGGCCAACGTCCTGACTTTC. Protein: CASRKAGLAGNPSGANVLTF.

The chain employs TRBV7-9 and TRBJ2-1; TRBD1 agrees at 9 bases. CDR1 is SEHNR and CDR2 is FQNEAQ in the germline V gene (reference sequence). The CDR3 extends over 14 amino acids. V lost 5 bases to trimming and J lost 9 bases; unmatched junction nucleotides: 8. The CDR3 DNA follows: TGTGCCAGCAGCCTCGGACAGGGGTCCGCTGAGCAGTTCTTC. This sequence encodes CASSLGQGSAEQFF.

The sample holds a few counts of this clone. The chain employs TRBV28 and TRBJ2-7, with 8 bases fitting TRBD1. The J segment lost 5 bases and the V segment lost 4 bases, leaving 10 bases of the junction unmatched. The CDR3 spans 15 residues. CDR1 is MDHEN and CDR2 is SYDVKM in the germline V gene. CDR3 in amino acids: CASSSSGTGDHEQYF. The DNA of the CDR3 is TGTGCCAGCAGTTCCTCCGGGACAGGTGACCACGAGCAGTACTTC.

The rearrangement uses TRBV5-1 and TRBJ2-7; 10 bases are shared with TRBD1. The V segment lost 6 bases and the J segment 6 bases; nucleotides outside the gene matches: 15. The CDR3 loop spans 16 amino acids. Germline V gene lookup returns CDR1 SGHRS and CDR2 YFSETQ. CDR3 sequence (DNA): TGCGCCAGCACGTTAGACCGGGACAGGGGTTTTGGCGAGCAGTACTTC. The encoded protein is CASTLDRDRGFGEQYF.

CDR3 sequence (DNA): TGTGCCAGCAGTTACGCGCAGGAACTTACGGAAAACACCATATATTTT. It encodes CASSYAQELTENTIYF. The chain has TRBV6-6 and TRBJ1-3; D remains ambiguous. Trimming pared 2 bases from V and 6 bases from J, leaving 17 bases between. This CDR3 is 16 amino acids long. Germline V lookup: CDR1 MNHNY, CDR2 SVGAGI (reference sequence).

The chain employs TRBV6-5 and TRBJ2-1; 7 bases agree with TRBD1. Germline values: CDR1 MNHEY, CDR2 SVGAGI. The trim removed 5 bases at V and 8 bases at J, leaving 9 bases unmatched. This CDR3 is built from 14 residues. The CDR3 sequence is CASSPRQGEHEQFF. DNA for the CDR3: TGTGCCAGCAGTCCCCGACAGGGTGAGCATGAGCAGTTCTTC.

The chain has TRBV6-1 and TRBJ2-7; D is uncertain. Between the trimmed V and J ends, which lost 0 bases and 5 bases, there was a span of 17 bases. The germline V gene has CDR1 MNHNS and CDR2 SASEGT. This CDR3 has 16 amino acids. CDR3 sequence reads: CASSEAVFGSRDEQYF. CDR3 DNA: TGTGCCAGCAGTGAAGCGGTATTTGGTAGCCGGGACGAGCAGTACTTC.

The chain couples TRBV7-3 to TRBJ2-3; 9 bases line up with TRBD2. Per germline, CDR1 SGHTA and CDR2 FQGTGA. V shed 5 bases and J 4 bases; nucleotides not matched to a gene: 4. This CDR3 is built from 14 residues. CDR3 DNA: TGTGCCAGCAGCCGAGCGGGGGGCCCAGATACGCAGTATTTT. Translated: CASSRAGGPDTQYF.

The table lists this clone with a count of one. V usage is TRBV4-3 and J usage is TRBJ2-2, with D maybe TRBD2 (6 bases). The CDR3 sequence is 14 residues long. Germline CDR1 LGHNA, CDR2 YSLEER. Trimming shortened V by 4 bases and J by 3 bases, and 9 bases separated the two germline ends. The CDR3 DNA is TGCGCCAGCAGCCCTAGGGAGGACACCGGGGAGCTGTTTTTT. Its translation is CASSPREDTGELFF.

The J gene is TRBJ2-1, the V gene TRBV4-1; TRBD1 is a possible D gene (6 bases). The length of the CDR3 is 13 residues. Germline CDR1 MGHRA, CDR2 YSYEKL. The V gene lost 2 bases and the J gene lost 7 bases, with 9 bases spanning the gap. In DNA form, the CDR3 reads TGCGCCAGCAGCCAACATACAGGGAATGAGCAGTTCTTC. Amino acid sequence: CASSQHTGNEQFF.

This clone appeared once. This chain uses TRBV5-1 with TRBJ2-5; D might be TRBD2 (5 bases). From germline, CDR1 is SGHRS and CDR2 YFSETQ. The CDR3 loop spans 15 amino acids. The V gene lost 0 bases and the J gene lost 5 bases, with 14 bases spanning the gap. The CDR3 region is CASSLGIGVGETQYF. The CDR3 DNA reads as TGCGCCAGCAGCTTGGGGATCGGGGTCGGGGAGACCCAGTACTTC.

The V call is TRBV2, the J call TRBJ1-4; TRBD1 is a possible D gene (5 bases). The germline V gene has CDR1 SNHLY and CDR2 FYNNEI. The CDR3 loop spans 14 amino acids. V dropped 6 bases and J dropped 7 bases, with 15 bases sitting between them. The CDR3 reads CASREQEDVEKLFF. The CDR3 DNA is TGTGCCAGCAGGGAACAGGAAGATGTTGAAAAACTGTTTTTT.

This clone has more than one count but fewer than ten. This rearrangement joins TRBV5-1 to TRBJ2-5, with D perhaps TRBD2 (5 bases). The V gene's germline CDR1 is SGHRS and CDR2 YFSETQ. The CDR3 covers 16 residues. V lost 0 bases and J 1 base, leaving 13 bases between the germline ends. CDR3 loop: CASSLGPSSGQETQYF. In DNA, the CDR3 is TGCGCCAGCAGCTTGGGGCCCTCAAGCGGCCAAGAGACCCAGTACTTC.

This chain joins TRBV5-4 and TRBJ2-5; possible D gene TRBD2, 6 bases. The closer fit of TRBJ2-7 to the DNA end suggests the J call may be wrong. Germline assignment: CDR1 SGHNT and CDR2 YYREEE (reference sequence). There are 14 residues in the CDR3. CDR3 loop: CASSPGTLAYEQYF. Written as DNA, the CDR3 is TGTGCCAGCAGCCCGGGGACTTTAGCCTACGAGCAGTACTTC.

This chain uses TRBV7-2 with TRBJ1-2; 11 bases line up with TRBD1. J gave up 7 bases and V 4 bases, and 11 bases lay outside the gene matches. This CDR3 comprises 16 residues. Germline CDR1 reads SGHTA; CDR2 reads FQGNSA. CDR3 in amino acids: CASSWPGQGAQGGYTF. The CDR3 DNA follows: TGTGCCAGCAGCTGGCCAGGACAGGGGGCTCAGGGTGGCTACACCTTC.

This clone has a single count. V gene TRBV5-1 combines with J gene TRBJ2-5, with 8 positions matching TRBD2. Germline lookup yields CDR1 SGHRS and CDR2 YFSETQ. The CDR3 has 16 amino acids. The ends lost 0 bases at V and 0 bases at J; junction bases unmatched: 4. The CDR3, as DNA: TGCGCCAGCAGCTTGGGTGTTAGCGGGGACCAAGAGACCCAGTACTTC. It yields the protein CASSLGVSGDQETQYF.

This clone was observed once. V gene TRBV7-2 combines with J gene TRBJ1-5; D ambiguous. Germline values: CDR1 SGHTA, CDR2 FQGNSA. The CDR3 has 14 residues. Deletions cut 4 bases from V and 2 bases from J, with 9 bases between. DNA for the CDR3: TGTGCCAGCAGCTCAAGACTCGGCAATCAGCCCCAGCATTTT. Protein sequence: CASSSRLGNQPQHF. The whole variable domain, filled in from reference TRBV7-2 and TRBJ1-5, reads GAGVSQSPSNKVTEKGKDVELRCDPISGHTALYWYRQSLGQGLEFLIYFQGNSAPDKSGLPSDRFSAERTGGSVSTLTIQRTQQEDSAVYLCASSSRLGNQPQHFGDGTRLSIL.

The chain combines TRBV4-2 with TRBJ2-7; TRBD1 agrees at 7 bases. The CDR3 contains 12 residues. V gave up 4 bases and J gave up 5 bases; unmatched junction bases: 2. Germline V CDR1 and CDR2: LGHNA, YNFKEQ. CDR3 sequence reads: CASSLDRNEQYF. DNA for the CDR3: TGTGCCAGCAGCCTGGACAGGAACGAGCAGTACTTC.

The chain employs TRBV7-8 and TRBJ2-7; 12 nucleotides align to TRBD1. CDR1 SGHVS and CDR2 FQNEAQ come from the germline V gene. This CDR3 is built from 19 residues. V lost 2 bases, J lost 7 bases, and 18 bases stayed unmatched. The CDR3 DNA follows: TGTGCCAGCAGCTTACCAGAAGGGGACAGGGGGCGCGCGGTTGGAGAGCAGTACTTC. It translates to CASSLPEGDRGRAVGEQYF.

V usage is TRBV5-1 and J usage is TRBJ2-7, with 8 bases aligning to TRBD2. V shed 0 bases, J shed 6 bases, and the junction held 8 bases outside the gene matches. Germline lookup yields CDR1 SGHRS and CDR2 YFSETQ. This CDR3 spans 15 amino acids. The CDR3 here is CASSLGGLEDFEQYF. CDR3 sequence (DNA): TGCGCCAGCAGCTTGGGGGGACTAGAGGATTTCGAGCAGTACTTC.

The V call is TRBV6-5, the J call TRBJ1-6; 7 nucleotides line up with TRBD1. V lost 0 bases to trimming and J lost 7 bases; unmatched junction nucleotides: 3. CDR1 is MNHEY, CDR2 SVGAGI, per germline. This CDR3 has 15 residues. The CDR3 coding sequence is TGTGCCAGCAGTTACTCGACAGGGAGGAATTCACCCCTCCACTTT. Translation gives CASSYSTGRNSPLHF.

V usage is TRBV7-6 and J usage is TRBJ2-5, with D unresolved. CDR1 and CDR2 (germline): SGHVS, FNYEAQ. The germline V and J ends were trimmed by 5 bases and 1 base, with 11 bases remaining between them. This CDR3 is 14 amino acids long. The CDR3 here is CASSPRVFQETQYF. The DNA of the CDR3 is TGTGCCAGCAGCCCGCGCGTTTTCCAAGAGACCCAGTACTTC.

The rearrangement links TRBV5-1 to TRBJ2-7, with D perhaps matching TRBD1 (6 bases). Trimming shortened V by 4 bases and J by 1 base, and 12 bases separated the two germline ends. The CDR3 loop spans 14 amino acids. The germline V gene encodes CDR1 SGHRS and CDR2 YFSETQ. The CDR3 coding sequence is TGCGCCAGCAGCCTCCGGACAGCGTCCTACGAGCAGTACTTC. It encodes CASSLRTASYEQYF.

This clone has just a few counts. The rearrangement links TRBV2 to TRBJ2-5; a possible D gene is TRBD2 (7 bases). CDR1 SNHLY and CDR2 FYNNEI come from the germline V gene. CDR3 size: 15 residues. V lost 8 bases to trimming and J lost 3 bases, with 19 bases between them. CDR3 DNA: TGTGCCAGCGGAAGTACAGGGAGGGCGGAAGAGACCCAGTACTTC. Translation: CASGSTGRAEETQYF.